This is a list of T cell receptor beta chains from one sample in a study of T cells in Graves' hyperthyroidism and ophthalmopathy. TCRdb ran MiXCR on the multiplex PCR reads and lists one entry per CDR3 protein. The sample records around 450,000 distinct CDR3 sequences, about 15% being singletons. Material: blood. The receptor source for this set is a woman aged 18-29 years with Graves' hyperthyroidism. Each CDR3 is given with its conserved first and last residue. Fields, in order: V gene, D gene, clone size, J gene, CDR3 DNA, CDR3 protein. D genes are given only for firm matches. Part of the rows lack a size; the others show once, few, many or a class for expanded clones.

TRBV12-3/TRBV12-4	NA	many	TRBJ1-2	TGTGCCAGCAGTTTATTCAGTGGGTATGGCTACACCTTC	CASSLFSGYGYTF
TRBV24-1	NA	many	TRBJ2-2	TGTGCCACCAGTGATTCCCGACATGGATTGAGGACGGATGGGGAGCTGTTTTTT	CATSDSRHGLRTDGELFF
TRBV18	NA	many	TRBJ1-1	TGTGCCAGCCGGACAGTGGGGCACACTGAAGCTTTCTTT	CASRTVGHTEAFF
TRBV7-9	NA	many	TRBJ1-6	TGTGCCAGCAGCTCCCGACAGAATTCACCCCTCCACTTT	CASSSRQNSPLHF
TRBV5-1	NA	many	TRBJ2-7	TGCGCCAGCAGCTTGTCGGCAGGGACATTCTACGAGCAGTACTTC	CASSLSAGTFYEQYF
TRBV27	NA	many	TRBJ2-7	TGTGCCAGCAGCCTCCGGGGCAGCCACGAGCAGTACTTC	CASSLRGSHEQYF
TRBV3-1	NA	many	TRBJ1-3	TGTGCCAGCAGCCTTCTGGGAGGCGCGGACACCATATATTTT	CASSLLGGADTIYF
TRBV3-1	NA	many	TRBJ1-4	TGTGCCAGCAGCCAAGGGACAGCCGAAAAACTGTTTTTT	CASSQGTAEKLFF
TRBV15	NA	few	TRBJ2-7	TGTGCCACCAGACCCCTTAGGGGCTCCTACGAGCAGTACTTC	CATRPLRGSYEQYF
TRBV4-1	TRBD1	NA	TRBJ2-7	TGCGCCAGCAGCCAAGCGGACAGGAGCTCCTACAATGAGCAGTACTTC	CASSQADRSSYNEQYF
TRBV7-9	NA	few	TRBJ2-6	TGTGCCAGCAGCTTCAGGATCCTTGGGGCCAACGTCCTGACTTTC	CASSFRILGANVLTF
TRBV19	TRBD2	many	TRBJ2-1	TGTGCCAGTAGACCACTAGCGACTAGCTCCTACAATGAGCAGTTCTTC	CASRPLATSSYNEQFF
TRBV7-9	NA	many	TRBJ2-5	TGTGCCAGCAGCTCCTTCGGACGGCCCTTCCAAGAGACCCAGTACTTC	CASSSFGRPFQETQYF
TRBV7-3	TRBD2	many	TRBJ2-1	TGTGCCAGCAGCATTAGCGGGAGGGCTTCGAATGAGCAGTTCTTC	CASSISGRASNEQFF
TRBV10-3	NA	few	TRBJ2-6	TGTGCCATCAGTGCGGCAGGCCCATACTCTGGGGCCAACGTCCTGACTTTC	CAISAAGPYSGANVLTF
TRBV11-2	TRBD2	few	TRBJ2-3	TGTGCCAGCTCACCACAAGCCTTCACTAGCGGGGGCACAGATACGCAGTATTTT	CASSPQAFTSGGTDTQYF
TRBV20-1	TRBD1	many	TRBJ1-2	TGCAGTGCTAGAGAGGGGTCACTCCCCGGGACAGGGGATGGCTACACCTTC	CSAREGSLPGTGDGYTF
TRBV28	NA	NA	TRBJ2-7	NA	CASSILGQSYEQYF
TRBV11-1	NA	many	TRBJ2-5	TGTGCCAGCAGCTTCAACCAAGAGACCCAGTACTTC	CASSFNQETQYF
TRBV7-9	NA	many	TRBJ2-3	TGTGCCAGCAGCGCACAGACAGATACGCAGTATTTT	CASSAQTDTQYF
TRBV6-1	TRBD2	many	TRBJ2-3	TGTGCCAGCAGTCCCGGACTAGTCCTCACAGATACGCAGTATTTT	CASSPGLVLTDTQYF
TRBV6-4	TRBD1	few	TRBJ2-1	TGTGCCAGCAGGTGGGACAGGGTTAACAATGAGCAGTTCTTC	CASRWDRVNNEQFF
TRBV5-1	NA	many	TRBJ2-7	TGCGCCAGCCGACAGGCCGCCTCCTACGAGCAGTACTTC	CASRQAASYEQYF
TRBV24-1	NA	once	TRBJ1-2	TGTGCCACCAGTAGGTCAGGGCATGGCTACACCTTC	CATSRSGHGYTF
TRBV6-5	NA	many	TRBJ2-3	TGTGCCAGCAGTTACTCGATTTGGGGCGCAGATACGCAGTATTTT	CASSYSIWGADTQYF
TRBV5-6	TRBD2	NA	TRBJ2-3	TGTGCCAGCAGCTTGGCCTCAGCGGGGGGAGGCACAGATACGCAGTATTTT	CASSLASAGGGTDTQYF
TRBV5-1	NA	many	TRBJ2-7	TGCGCCAGCACCTCCCACAGCTCCTACGAGCAGTACTTC	CASTSHSSYEQYF
TRBV28	TRBD1	NA	TRBJ1-5	TGTGCCAGCAGTTTGCGCCGCTGGACAGGGACCTCTTATAGCAATCAGCCCCAGCATTTT	CASSLRRWTGTSYSNQPQHF